These 18 T cell receptor beta chains were sequenced from one sample in a study of blood T cell repertoires in COVID-19. The protocol was immunoSEQ multiplex PCR, while the TCRdb copy is restricted to in-frame clones and leaves out a portion. The sample has 300,000 to 400,000 clones, 85% to 90% seen once. The specimen was PBMCs or T cells enriched from blood (not recorded which). These TCRs come from a woman younger than 35 who had recovered from COVID-19.

The chain recombines TRBV2 with TRBJ2-7, with 7 bases fitting TRBD1. CDR1 is SNHLY and CDR2 is FYNNEI in the germline V gene. The CDR3 sequence is 14 residues long. V was clipped by 6 bases and J by 0 bases; unmatched bases: 5. In nucleotides, the CDR3 is TGTGCCAGCAGCCGGGACAGACACTCCTACGAGCAGTACTTC. This sequence encodes CASSRDRHSYEQYF.

The chain uses TRBV6-5 and TRBJ1-4; 9 bases map to TRBD1. V lost 7 bases, J lost 8 bases, and 8 bases stayed unmatched. From germline, CDR1 is MNHEY and CDR2 SVGAGI. The CDR3 totals 14 residues. CDR3 amino acids: CASTTTGTGEKLFF. The CDR3 DNA follows: TGTGCCAGCACTACAACCGGGACAGGGGAAAAACTGTTTTTT.

This clone showed up just a few times. The rearrangement links TRBV30 to TRBJ1-1, with 7 bases fitting TRBD1. This CDR3 comprises 13 residues. The V and J ends lost 2 bases and 6 bases, in that order; junction bases with no gene match: 6. CDR1 and CDR2 from the germline V gene are GTSNPN and SVGIG (reference sequence). The CDR3 nucleotides are TGTGCCTGGAGTAAGGGGGCTCTCTCTGAAGCTTTCTTT. Translated: CAWSKGALSEAFF.

This rearrangement joins TRBV5-1 to TRBJ2-6; 11 bases match TRBD1. CDR1 SGHRS and CDR2 YFSETQ come from the germline V gene. The CDR3 loop spans 15 amino acids. Unmatched junction bases numbered 8, after V lost 2 bases and J lost 13 bases. CDR3 in DNA: TGCGCCAGCAGCTTCCCCGGGACAGGGGGGGAGGTCCTGACTTTC. Its translation: CASSFPGTGGEVLTF. The whole variable domain, filled in from reference TRBV5-1 and TRBJ2-6, reads KAGVTQTPRYLIKTRGQQVTLSCSPISGHRSVSWYQQTPGQGLQFLFEYFSETQRNKGNFPGRFSGRQFSNSRSEMNVSTLELGDSALYLCASSFPGTGGEVLTFGAGSRLTVL.

This chain links TRBV28 with TRBJ2-1; TRBD1 aligns across 7 bases. Germline CDR1 MDHEN, CDR2 SYDVKM. Trimming took 5 bases from V and 5 from J; bases not matched to a gene: 9. The CDR3 consists of 15 residues. The CDR3 bases are TGTGCCAGCAGTCCTCTCGACAGGGACAACAATGAGCAGTTCTTC. This gives the protein CASSPLDRDNNEQFF.

This clone was seen just once. The chain has TRBV28 and TRBJ1-5; D possibly corresponds to TRBD1 (6 bases). V was clipped by 8 bases and J by 3 bases, with 14 bases between them. The CDR3 runs 14 residues. Germline assignment: CDR1 MDHEN and CDR2 SYDVKM. CDR3 in amino acids: CASARGLVNQPQHF. CDR3 DNA: TGTGCCAGCGCTAGGGGGTTGGTCAATCAGCCCCAGCATTTT.

This clone occurred once. The genes are TRBV7-9 and TRBJ2-7; 12 bases agree with TRBD1. V gave up 5 bases and J gave up 7 bases; unmatched junction bases: 6. CDR3 length: 14 amino acids. Germline CDR1 is SEHNR and CDR2 is FQNEAQ (reference sequence). This CDR3 is CASSPGQGAGEQYF. The CDR3 DNA sequence: TGTGCCAGCAGCCCGGGACAGGGGGCGGGGGAGCAGTACTTC.

This clone was detected once. The J gene is TRBJ2-3, the V gene TRBV9; 13 bases fit TRBD2. The CDR3 contains 18 residues. Germline V lookup: CDR1 SGDLS, CDR2 YYNGEE. J was trimmed by 2 bases and V by 1 base; bases with no gene match: 7. DNA of the CDR3: TGTGCCAGCAGCGTACTCCCGACTAGCGGGGGGCCCACAGATACGCAGTATTTT. Amino acids: CASSVLPTSGGPTDTQYF.

The chain has TRBV4-2 and TRBJ1-1; the match to TRBD1 covers 12 bases. The CDR3 sequence is 17 residues long. The germline V gene has CDR1 LGHNA and CDR2 YNFKEQ. Trimming removed 4 bases from V and 1 base from J; junction bases left unmatched: 7. The DNA of the CDR3 is TGTGCCAGCAGCCGGCGGGACAGGGGGCGGGAGAACACTGAAGCTTTCTTT. Translating gives CASSRRDRGRENTEAFF.

DNA for the CDR3: TGTGCCAGCAGTGAAGCGGCAGGGCTCCATGGCTACACCTTC. Its protein is CASSEAAGLHGYTF. J is TRBJ1-2 and V is TRBV2; a weak D match, TRBD1 (5 bases). The germline gives CDR1 SNHLY, CDR2 FYNNEI. Trimming shortened V by 0 bases and J by 6 bases, and 11 bases separated the two germline ends. The length of the CDR3 is 14 residues. The whole variable domain, filled in from reference TRBV2 and TRBJ1-2, reads EPEVTQTPSHQVTQMGQEVILRCVPISNHLYFYWYRQILGQKVEFLVSFYNNEISEKSEIFDDQFSVERPDGSNFTLKIRSTKLEDSAMYFCASSEAAGLHGYTFGSGTRLTVV.

The CDR3 loop reads CASSLGEGQGFGYTF. CDR3 DNA: TGTGCCAGCAGCTTGGGAGAGGGACAGGGTTTTGGCTACACCTTC. This chain uses TRBV5-5 with TRBJ1-2, with 9 bases identical to TRBD1. This CDR3 is 15 amino acids long. V dropped 0 bases and J dropped 7; count of bases not matched to a gene: 7. CDR1 is SGHKS and CDR2 is YYEKEE in the germline V gene (reference sequence).

The chain joins TRBV24-1 to TRBJ1-5, with 10 bases that match TRBD1. Germline loops: CDR1 KGHDR, CDR2 SFDVKD. The CDR3 runs 14 residues. Germline trimming cut 4 bases from V and 7 bases from J; bases unmatched to any gene: 3. Written as DNA, the CDR3 is TGTGCCACCAGTGACCGGGGACAGGGGCAGCCCCAGCATTTT. Its protein is CATSDRGQGQPQHF.

V usage is TRBV7-2 and J usage is TRBJ1-5; D uncertain. V lost 1 base and J 5 bases, leaving 9 bases between the germline ends. The germline V gene encodes CDR1 SGHTA and CDR2 FQGNSA. There are 14 residues in the CDR3. The CDR3 DNA reads as TGTGCCAGCAGCTTAGGTCAGGCGTATCAGCCCCAGCATTTT. This codes for CASSLGQAYQPQHF.

The rearrangement joins TRBV7-2 to TRBJ2-7; 10 bases agree with TRBD1. Trimming took 8 bases from V and 4 from J; bases not matched to a gene: 8. This CDR3 contains 14 residues. Germline CDR1 SGHTA, CDR2 FQGNSA. CDR3 loop: CASRWDRGQYEQYF. The DNA for the CDR3 is TGTGCCAGCCGGTGGGACAGGGGCCAATACGAGCAGTACTTC. The variable domain in full, with the rest retrieved from reference TRBV7-2 and TRBJ2-7, is GAGVSQSPSNKVTEKGKDVELRCDPISGHTALYWYRQSLGQGLEFLIYFQGNSAPDKSGLPSDRFSAERTGGSVSTLTIQRTQQEDSAVYLCASRWDRGQYEQYFGPGTRLTVT.

This clone was found once. The chain employs TRBV7-2 and TRBJ1-2; maybe TRBD1 (5 bases). CDR3 length equals 13 residues. Germline CDR1 and CDR2: SGHTA and FQGNSA. V lost 5 bases and J 2 bases, leaving 9 bases between the germline ends. CDR3 amino acids: CASSTTANYGYTF. CDR3 nucleotides: TGTGCCAGCAGCACGACAGCGAACTATGGCTACACCTTC.

V gene TRBV30 combines with J gene TRBJ2-5; tentative D call: TRBD1 (5 bases). The CDR3 runs 13 residues. The V end was cut by 2 bases, the J end by 2 bases, with 9 bases between. Germline loops: CDR1 GTSNPN, CDR2 SVGIG (reference sequence). CDR3 DNA sequence: TGTGCCTGGAGTTCAGGGAAGCAAGAGACCCAGTACTTC. Translated, it gives CAWSSGKQETQYF.

The chain combines TRBV6-2 or TRBV6-3 with TRBJ2-7, with no clear D. The germline V gene has CDR1 MNHEY and CDR2 SVGEGT. The CDR3 is 13 residues long. Trimming shortened V by 0 bases and J by 6 bases, and 9 bases separated the two germline ends. The CDR3 nucleotides read TGTGCCAGCAGTTACTCGGTTCAAGCCGAGCAGTACTTC. It translates to CASSYSVQAEQYF.

This clone was recorded once. The CDR3 spells CASSPQTGGADTQYF. The CDR3 bases are TGTGCCAGCTCACCCCAGACAGGGGGAGCGGATACGCAGTATTTT. The rearrangement uses TRBV18 and TRBJ2-3, with TRBD1 identical over 9 bases. J was trimmed by 6 bases and V by 3 bases; bases with no gene match: 7. CDR1 and CDR2 from the germline V gene are KGHSH and LQKENI. This CDR3 has 15 amino acids. Variable domain in full (rest from reference TRBV18 and TRBJ2-3): NAGVMQNPRHLVRRRGQEARLRCSPMKGHSHVYWYRQLPEEGLKFMVYLQKENIIDESGMPKERFSAEFPKEGPSILRIQQVVRGDSAAYFCASSPQTGGADTQYFGPGTRLTVL.